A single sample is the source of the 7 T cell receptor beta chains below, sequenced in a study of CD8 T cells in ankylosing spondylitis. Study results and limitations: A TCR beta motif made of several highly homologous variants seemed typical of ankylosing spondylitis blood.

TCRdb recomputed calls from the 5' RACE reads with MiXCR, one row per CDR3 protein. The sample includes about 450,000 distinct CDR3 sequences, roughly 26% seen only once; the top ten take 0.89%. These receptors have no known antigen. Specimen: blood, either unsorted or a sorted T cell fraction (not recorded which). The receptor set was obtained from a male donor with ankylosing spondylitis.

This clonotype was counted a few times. CDR3 DNA sequence: TGTGCCAGCAGCTTAGGTAGCCGAGAGACCCAGTACTTC. This translates into CASSLGSRETQYF. This chain links TRBV7-2 with TRBJ2-5; D not certain. Germline V gene sequence: CDR1 SGHTA, CDR2 FQGNSA. The CDR3 has 13 residues. V lost 1 base and J lost 4, with 7 bases in between.

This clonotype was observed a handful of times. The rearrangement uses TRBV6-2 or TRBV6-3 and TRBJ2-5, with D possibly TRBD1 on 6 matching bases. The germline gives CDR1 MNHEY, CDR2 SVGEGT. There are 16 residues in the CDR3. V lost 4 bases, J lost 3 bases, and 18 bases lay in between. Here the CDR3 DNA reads TGTGCCAGCAGTTCCCCCCGGACAGTGTTAAAAGAGACCCAGTACTTC. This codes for CASSSPRTVLKETQYF.

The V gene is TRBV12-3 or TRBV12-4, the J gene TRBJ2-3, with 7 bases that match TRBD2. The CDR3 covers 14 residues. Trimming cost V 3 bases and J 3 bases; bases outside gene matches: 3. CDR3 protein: CASSLELATDTQYF. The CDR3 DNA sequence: TGTGCCAGCAGTTTGGAACTAGCGACAGATACGCAGTATTTT.

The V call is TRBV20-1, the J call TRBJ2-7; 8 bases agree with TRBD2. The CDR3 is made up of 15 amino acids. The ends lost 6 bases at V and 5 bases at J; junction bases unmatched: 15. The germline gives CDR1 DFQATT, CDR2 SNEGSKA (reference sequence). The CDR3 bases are TGCAGTGCGACCGGAATGAGCGGGAGTCGCGACGAGCAGTACTTC. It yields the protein CSATGMSGSRDEQYF.

The CDR3 region is CAVARAGNEKLFF. DNA for the CDR3: TGTGCCGTGGCTCGTGCAGGGAATGAAAAACTGTTTTTT. This rearrangement joins TRBV24-1 to TRBJ1-4, with D possibly TRBD1 on 5 matching bases. Trimming pared 12 bases from V and 5 bases from J, leaving 15 bases between. Germline CDR1 and CDR2: KGHDR and SFDVKD. The CDR3 loop spans 13 amino acids.

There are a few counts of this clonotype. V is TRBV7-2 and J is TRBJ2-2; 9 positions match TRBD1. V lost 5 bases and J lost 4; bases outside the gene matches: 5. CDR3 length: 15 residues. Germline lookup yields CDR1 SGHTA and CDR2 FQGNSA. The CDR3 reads CASSLDRGSTGELFF. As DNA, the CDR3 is TGTGCCAGCAGCCTGGACAGGGGAAGCACCGGGGAGCTGTTTTTT.

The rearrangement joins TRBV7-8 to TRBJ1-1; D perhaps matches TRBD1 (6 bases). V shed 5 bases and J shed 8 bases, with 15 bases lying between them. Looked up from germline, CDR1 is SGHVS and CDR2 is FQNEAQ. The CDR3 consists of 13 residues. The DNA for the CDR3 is TGTGCCAGCAGCACCGCCCAGGGGACCGAAGCTTTCTTT. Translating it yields CASSTAQGTEAFF.